A selection of T cell receptor beta chains follows, all from one sample in a study of sequential checkpoint blockade in melanoma. The protocol was immunoSEQ multiplex PCR, while the TCRdb copy is restricted to in-frame clones and leaves out a portion. This table has under 25,000 clones, around 75% appearing once. The material sequenced was CD8+ T cells sorted from blood (inferred from file names), taken from a patient given nivolumab and ipilimumab in sequence. The receptor source for this set is a human donor with melanoma. CDR3s include the opening cysteine and the closing phenylalanine or tryptophan. The D gene is left open where the match is weak. Size tells how often a clone was seen (once, few, many) or the class of an expanded clone, and some rows leave it out.

len,abundance,v_gene,d_gene,j_gene,CDR3nt,CDR3aa
15,once,TRBV6-4,.,TRBJ2-1,TGTGCCAGCAGTGACGACGCGGGTGGTTACAATGAGCAGTTCTTC,CASSDDAGGYNEQFF
15,once,TRBV7-8,TRBD2,TRBJ2-7,TGTGCCAGCAGTTCAGGACTAGCGGGAGGGAACGAGCAGTACTTC,CASSSGLAGGNEQYF
13,.,TRBV28,.,TRBJ1-2,TGTGCCAGCAGAGACACGGTTAACTATGGCTACACCTTC,CASRDTVNYGYTF
14,.,TRBV7-8,TRBD1,TRBJ1-5,TGTGCCAGCAGCTTAGACAGGGGGAATCAGCCCCAGCATTTT,CASSLDRGNQPQHF
15,.,TRBV28,TRBD2,TRBJ2-7,TGTGCCAGCAGTTTTGGAGCGGGAGGGACCTACGAGCAGTACTTC,CASSFGAGGTYEQYF
15,.,TRBV15,.,TRBJ1-2,TGTGCCACCAGCAGAGACTTCGGGGGTGCGCTTGGCTACACCTTC,CATSRDFGGALGYTF
13,once,TRBV27,.,TRBJ1-1,TGTGCCAGCAGTCCCACAGGGTTCACTGAAGCTTTCTTT,CASSPTGFTEAFF
15,.,TRBV6-1,TRBD1,TRBJ1-1,TGTGCCAGCAGTCTACTCAGGGGGCGCAGCACTGAAGCTTTCTTT,CASSLLRGRSTEAFF
14,.,TRBV2,.,TRBJ2-7,TGTGCCAGCAGGGTAGTGGGGGGGCGCTACGAGCAGTACTTC,CASRVVGGRYEQYF
12,.,TRBV30,.,TRBJ1-1,TGTGCCTGGAGTGCCACAGCACATGAAGCTTTCTTT,CAWSATAHEAFF
13,.,TRBV6-1,.,TRBJ2-7,TGTGCCAGCACGGAAAGGGGACTCTACGAGCAGTACTTC,CASTERGLYEQYF
14,.,TRBV5-1,TRBD1,TRBJ1-4,TGCGCCAGCAGCCCCGGACAGGGCGGTGAAAAACTGTTTTTT,CASSPGQGGEKLFF
10,.,TRBV29-1,.,TRBJ1-2,TGCAGCGTTGTCGGGAATGGCTACACCTTC,CSVVGNGYTF
13,medium-sized,TRBV29-1,TRBD1,TRBJ1-3,TGCAGCGCAAAACAGGGGATTGGAAACACCATATATTTT,CSAKQGIGNTIYF
12,few,TRBV28,TRBD1,TRBJ1-2,TGTGCCACCTCGGACAGGGGCTATGGCTACACCTTC,CATSDRGYGYTF
15,.,TRBV4-1,.,TRBJ1-1,TGCGCCAGCAGCCCGAGCGTGGGGGCAATCACTGAAGCTTTCTTT,CASSPSVGAITEAFF
13,.,TRBV6-5,.,TRBJ1-1,TGTGCCAGCAGGACGGGGGGTCACACTGAAGCTTTCTTT,CASRTGGHTEAFF
13,once,TRBV7-9,.,TRBJ1-2,TGTGCCAGCAGCTTCCCCCGGGGGGAAGGCTACACCTTC,CASSFPRGEGYTF
15,.,TRBV18,TRBD1,TRBJ1-1,TGTGCCAGCTCACCGGCTGACAGGGCGAACACTGAAGCTTTCTTT,CASSPADRANTEAFF
14,once,TRBV6-5,.,TRBJ1-4,TGTGCCAGCACCAAAAGCGGTTTAAATGAAAAACTGTTTTTT,CASTKSGLNEKLFF
16,.,TRBV7-9,.,TRBJ1-1,TGTGCCAGCAGCTGGTCGGGACTGACGAACACTGACGAAGCTTTCTTT,CASSWSGLTNTDEAFF
13,.,TRBV6-5,.,TRBJ1-2,TGTGCCAGCAGCACTGGACAGCCCTATGGCTACACCTTC,CASSTGQPYGYTF
16,.,TRBV7-2,.,TRBJ1-1,TGTGCCAGCAGCCTAGGATGGCAGGGATCGAGGATTGAAGCTTTCTTT,CASSLGWQGSRIEAFF
14,.,TRBV5-1,.,TRBJ2-7,TGCGCCAGCAGCTATGCCCCGGGAACCTACGAGCAGTACTTC,CASSYAPGTYEQYF
17,.,TRBV4-1,.,TRBJ1-3,TGCGCCAGCAGCCAAGAGCCGGCGGGGGGCAAAGGAAACACCATATATTTT,CASSQEPAGGKGNTIYF
14,.,TRBV28,TRBD1,TRBJ2-7,TGTGCCAGCAGTTTGCAGGGGGCATCCTACGAGCAGTACTTC,CASSLQGASYEQYF
15,.,TRBV6-5,.,TRBJ1-2,TGTGCCAGCAGTTACTCAATCGCGGTCAGCAATGGCTACACCTTC,CASSYSIAVSNGYTF
15,.,TRBV9,TRBD1,TRBJ2-7,TGTGCCAGCAGCGTAGAGCAGGGGGCTAAAAACGAGCAGTACTTC,CASSVEQGAKNEQYF
12,few,TRBV5-4,.,TRBJ1-2,TGTGCCAGCACCACAGACAACTATGGCTACACCTTC,CASTTDNYGYTF
13,once,TRBV13,.,TRBJ1-1,TGTGCCAGCAGCTTAGCCCACGGAGAGTCGGCTTTCTTT,CASSLAHGESAFF
14,.,TRBV5-4,.,TRBJ1-2,TGTGCCAGCAGACCAGGGGTTGGTAACTATGGCTACACCTTC,CASRPGVGNYGYTF
11,.,TRBV29-1,.,TRBJ1-1,TGCAGCGTTGTACAGAACACTGAAGCTTTCTTT,CSVVQNTEAFF
13,.,TRBV9,.,TRBJ1-1,TGTGCCAGCAGCGCGGGAGTTAACACTGAAGCTTTCTTT,CASSAGVNTEAFF
18,.,TRBV28,.,TRBJ2-7,TGTGCCAGCAGTTACCCGCGGACCCAGGGGCTCTCCTCCTACGAGCAGTACTTC,CASSYPRTQGLSSYEQYF
15,.,TRBV5-1,.,TRBJ1-4,TGCGCCAGCAGCTTGGGCGGGCAGGCTAATGAAAAACTGTTTTTT,CASSLGGQANEKLFF
15,.,TRBV13,TRBD2,TRBJ2-7,TGTGCCAGCAGCTCCGGGACTAGCGGGGCCTACGAGCAGTACTTC,CASSSGTSGAYEQYF
13,.,TRBV5-4,.,TRBJ1-1,TGTGCCAGCCGGTCTACTACTCGGACTGAAGCTTTCTTT,CASRSTTRTEAFF
17,.,TRBV19,TRBD1,TRBJ1-1,TGTGCCAGTAGTATAGTTTTCGACAGGGGGGAGCTCACTGAAGCTTTCTTT,CASSIVFDRGELTEAFF
14,.,TRBV5-1,.,TRBJ1-4,TGCGCCAGCAGCTTGGTGGCCCCCGGGGAAAAACTGTTTTTT,CASSLVAPGEKLFF
13,few,TRBV4-1,TRBD1,TRBJ2-7,TGCGCCAGCAGCGTGGACAGGAACTACGAGCAGTACTTC,CASSVDRNYEQYF